This TCR beta chain is from a study of STAT5B mutations in CD4+ large granular lymphocyte leukemia. On the study more broadly: Among healthy donors, a particular HLA allele went with more CDR3 'QG' motifs.

Methods used by the authors: A productive frequency of 2.59 x 10-5 was the lowest detectable. Using immunoSEQ multiplex PCR, the repertoire was profiled, and TCRdb retains in-frame clones only, with some absent. The DNA was the basis for D and trimming; V, J and clone size are from that table. Altogether 30,000 to 35,000 clones are present, about 91% being singletons, with the ten largest covering roughly 0.98%. Controls came from buffy coats of healthy blood donors. The material sequenced was CD4+ T cells from blood buffy coats. The TCR originated in a human donor in good health.

CDR3 amino acids: CASSLGLYGTDTQYF. The CDR3 nucleotides read TGTGCCAGCAGCTTGGGACTATATGGCACAGATACGCAGTATTTT. This rearrangement joins TRBV5-6 to TRBJ2-3, with D possibly matching TRBD2 (5 bases). The V and J ends lost 0 bases and 1 base respectively, with 9 bases between them. The CDR3 has 15 amino acids. Germline V gene data show CDR1 as SGHDT and CDR2 as YYEEEE.